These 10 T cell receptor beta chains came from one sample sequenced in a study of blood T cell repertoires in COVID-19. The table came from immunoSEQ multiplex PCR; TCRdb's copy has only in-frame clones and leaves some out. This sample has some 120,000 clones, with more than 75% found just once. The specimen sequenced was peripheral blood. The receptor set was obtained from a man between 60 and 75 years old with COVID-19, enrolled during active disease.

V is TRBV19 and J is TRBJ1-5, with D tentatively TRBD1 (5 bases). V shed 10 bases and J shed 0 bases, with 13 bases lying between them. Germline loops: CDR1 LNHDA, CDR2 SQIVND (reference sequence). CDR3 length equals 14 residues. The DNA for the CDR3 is TGTGCCACAACCGACAGTTATAGCAATCAGCCCCAGCATTTT. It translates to CATTDSYSNQPQHF. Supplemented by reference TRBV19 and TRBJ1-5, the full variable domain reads DGGITQSPKYLFRKEGQNVTLSCEQNLNHDAMYWYRQDPGQGLRLIYYSQIVNDFQKGDIAEGYSVSREKKESFPLTVTSAQKNPTAFYLCATTDSYSNQPQHFGDGTRLSIL.

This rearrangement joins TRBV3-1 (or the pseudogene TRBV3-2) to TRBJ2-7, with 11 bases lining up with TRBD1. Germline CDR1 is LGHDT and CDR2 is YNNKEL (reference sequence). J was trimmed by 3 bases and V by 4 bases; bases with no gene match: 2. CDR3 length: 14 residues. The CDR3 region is CASSLGQGVYEQYF. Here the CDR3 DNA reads TGTGCCAGCAGCCTGGGACAGGGGGTCTACGAGCAGTACTTC.

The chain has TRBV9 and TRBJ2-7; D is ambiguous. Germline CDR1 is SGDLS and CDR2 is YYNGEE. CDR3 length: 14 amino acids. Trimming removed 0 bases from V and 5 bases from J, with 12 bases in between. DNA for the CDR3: TGTGCCAGCAGCGTAGGGGCCCCGTCCCACGAGCAGTACTTC. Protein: CASSVGAPSHEQYF.

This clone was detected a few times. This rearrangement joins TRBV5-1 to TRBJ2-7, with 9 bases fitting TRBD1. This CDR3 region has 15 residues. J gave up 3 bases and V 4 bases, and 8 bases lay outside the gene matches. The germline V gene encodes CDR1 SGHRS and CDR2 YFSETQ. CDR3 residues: CASSPGGQGYYEQYF. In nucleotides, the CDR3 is TGCGCCAGCAGCCCCGGGGGACAGGGTTACTACGAGCAGTACTTC.

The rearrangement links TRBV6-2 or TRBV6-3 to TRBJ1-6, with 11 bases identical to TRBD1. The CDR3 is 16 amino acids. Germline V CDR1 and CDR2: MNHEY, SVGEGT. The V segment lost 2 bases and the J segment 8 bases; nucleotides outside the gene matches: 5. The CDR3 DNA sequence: TGTGCCAGCAGTTACCGACGGACAGGGGGCGATTCACCCCTCCACTTT. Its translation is CASSYRRTGGDSPLHF.

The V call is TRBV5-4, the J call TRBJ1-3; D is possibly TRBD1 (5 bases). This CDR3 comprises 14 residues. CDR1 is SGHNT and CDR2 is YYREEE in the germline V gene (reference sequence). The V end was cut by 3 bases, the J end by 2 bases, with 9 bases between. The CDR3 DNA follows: TGTGCCAGCAGCTCCAGGGTGGCTGGAAACACCATATATTTT. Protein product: CASSSRVAGNTIYF. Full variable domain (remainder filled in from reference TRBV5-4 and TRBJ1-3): ETGVTQSPTHLIKTRGQQVTLRCSSQSGHNTVSWYQQALGQGPQFIFQYYREEENGRGNFPPRFSGLQFPNYSSELNVNALELDDSALYLCASSSRVAGNTIYFGEGSWLTVV.

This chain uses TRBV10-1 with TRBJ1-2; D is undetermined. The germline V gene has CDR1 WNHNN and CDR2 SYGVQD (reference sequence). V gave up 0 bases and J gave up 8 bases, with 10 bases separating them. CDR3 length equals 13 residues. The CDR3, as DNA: TGCGCCAGCAGTGAGTCGTTCGGGGAAGGCTACACCTTC. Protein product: CASSESFGEGYTF.

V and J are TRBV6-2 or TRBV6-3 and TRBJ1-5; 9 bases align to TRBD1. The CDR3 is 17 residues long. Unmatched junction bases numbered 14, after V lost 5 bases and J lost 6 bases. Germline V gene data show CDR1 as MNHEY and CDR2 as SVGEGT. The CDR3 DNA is TGTGCCAGCAGTGCTTTTTCGGGACAGGGTCACGGTCAGCCCCAGCATTTT. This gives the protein CASSAFSGQGHGQPQHF.

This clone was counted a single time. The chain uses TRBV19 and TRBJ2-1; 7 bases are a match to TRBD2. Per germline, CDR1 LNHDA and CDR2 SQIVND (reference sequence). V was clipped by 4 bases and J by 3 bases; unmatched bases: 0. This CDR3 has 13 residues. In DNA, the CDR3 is TGTGCCAGTAGTAGCGGGAGCTACAATGAGCAGTTCTTC. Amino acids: CASSSGSYNEQFF.

The CDR3 region has the DNA TGTGCCAGTAGATCCATTGCAACTAATGAAAAACTGTTTTTT. This gives the protein CASRSIATNEKLFF. The chain combines TRBV19 with TRBJ1-4; D unresolved. The germline gives CDR1 LNHDA, CDR2 SQIVND (reference sequence). V lost 6 bases to trimming and J lost 0 bases, with 8 bases between them. This CDR3 contains 14 residues. Complete variable domain (other parts from reference TRBV19 and TRBJ1-4): DGGITQSPKYLFRKEGQNVTLSCEQNLNHDAMYWYRQDPGQGLRLIYYSQIVNDFQKGDIAEGYSVSREKKESFPLTVTSAQKNPTAFYLCASRSIATNEKLFFGSGTQLSVL.